This TCR beta chain was profiled in a study of post-analysis software for immune sequencing data. The table lists this clonotype with a few counts. The antigen remains unidentified. Each TCR beta cDNA library carried unique molecular identifiers. TCRdb reanalysed the PCR reads using MiXCR and keeps one entry per CDR3 protein. The sample holds about 460,000 distinct CDR3 sequences, roughly 45% seen once. Trimming at V came to 1 base and at J to 3 bases, leaving 6 bases not matched to a gene. The length of the CDR3 is 18 residues. CDR1 is MGHRA, CDR2 YSYEKL, per germline. Study outcomes and limitations: Controls had lower frequencies than patients of 4 or 5 TRBV segments, which included TRBV5-6, TRBV5-1 and TRBV20-1.

The chain recombines TRBV4-1 with TRBJ2-3; TRBD2 aligns across 14 bases. The TCR was taken from a girl aged 5-17 years with multiple sclerosis. Source material: blood. The chain's CDR3 is CASSQGPGLAGGTDTQYF. The CDR3 nucleotides are TGCGCCAGCAGCCAAGGCCCCGGACTAGCGGGAGGAACAGATACGCAGTATTTT.